These T cell receptor beta chains were read from a single sample in a study of shared clonotypes between healthy human individuals. Profiled with immunoSEQ multiplex PCR; TCRdb holds only in-frame clones, not every one. The profile shows 550,000 to 600,000 clones, around 81% of them singletons. Material: PBMCs. Receptors were obtained from a woman aged 40 to 50 in good health. Some clones in this sample may be carry-over from other donors' samples. Each CDR3 is given with its conserved first and last residue. A D gene is named only where the DNA matches it firmly. Where a row states a size, it is once, few, many or the class of an expanded clone; other rows omit it.

clone size,D gene,J gene,V gene,CDR3 protein,CDR3 DNA
few,NA,TRBJ1-4,TRBV29-1,CSVEAAAGDEKLFF,TGCAGCGTTGAAGCTGCAGCGGGGGATGAAAAACTGTTTTTT
NA,NA,TRBJ2-1,TRBV6-1,CASSALDGFVQFF,TGTGCCAGCAGTGCTCTCGATGGGTTTGTGCAGTTCTTC
NA,NA,TRBJ1-1,TRBV29-1,CSVDWGDTEAFF,TGCAGCGTTGATTGGGGGGACACTGAAGCTTTCTTT
NA,NA,TRBJ2-3,TRBV9,CASSVEGSSSTDTQYF,TGTGCCAGCAGCGTAGAAGGATCCTCTAGCACAGATACGCAGTATTTT
few,TRBD2,TRBJ2-5,TRBV9,CASSVGGSGGGETQYF,TGTGCCAGCAGCGTAGGTGGTAGCGGGGGCGGGGAGACCCAGTACTTC
NA,TRBD1,TRBJ2-4,TRBV2,CASSAQQGKGNIQYF,TGTGCCAGCAGCGCTCAACAGGGGAAGGGTAACATTCAGTACTTC
NA,NA,TRBJ1-6,TRBV5-1,CASSRDNNSPLHF,TGCGCCAGCAGCAGGGACAATAATTCACCCCTCCACTTT
NA,TRBD2,TRBJ2-2,TRBV4-3,CASSREAGGDTGELFF,TGCGCCAGCAGCCGGGAGGCGGGAGGTGATACCGGGGAGCTGTTTTTT
NA,NA,TRBJ1-1,TRBV15,CATSTGHLSTEAFF,TGTGCCACCAGCACTGGCCACCTGAGCACTGAAGCTTTCTTT
NA,TRBD1,TRBJ2-3,TRBV5-1,CASSLKTGAADTQYF,TGCGCCAGCAGCTTGAAGACAGGGGCTGCAGATACGCAGTATTTT
NA,TRBD1,TRBJ1-4,TRBV13,CASSSGQGVNEKPFF,TGTGCCAGCAGCTCTGGACAGGGGGTTAATGAAAAACCGTTTTTT
once,NA,TRBJ2-1,TRBV13,CASSPRPTEEQFF,TGTGCCAGCAGCCCGAGACCGACGGAGGAGCAGTTCTTC
few,NA,TRBJ2-7,TRBV5-6,CASSLAPSWVYEQYF,TGTGCCAGCAGCTTGGCGCCTAGTTGGGTCTACGAGCAGTACTTC
NA,NA,TRBJ2-2,TRBV9,CASSVDVSGIGELFF,TGTGCCAGCAGCGTAGATGTTAGCGGTATCGGGGAGCTGTTTTTT
many,NA,TRBJ1-3,TRBV7-2,CASYTGGAGNTIYF,TGTGCCAGTTACACCGGAGGGGCTGGAAACACCATATATTTT
NA,NA,TRBJ2-7,TRBV30,CAWSQGLYYEQYF,TGTGCCTGGAGTCAGGGTCTGTACTACGAGCAGTACTTC
NA,NA,TRBJ2-1,TRBV11-2,CASSLVVREAYNEQFF,TGTGCCAGCAGCTTAGTAGTGAGAGAGGCCTACAATGAGCAGTTCTTC
NA,NA,TRBJ2-7,TRBV6-1,CASSGATPSYEQYF,TGTGCCAGCAGTGGGGCGACTCCCTCCTACGAGCAGTACTTC
many,TRBD2,TRBJ2-1,TRBV27,CASSSLSGGYNEQFF,TGTGCCAGCAGTTCCCTTAGCGGGGGATACAATGAGCAGTTCTTC
NA,NA,TRBJ1-4,TRBV29-1,CSVALGGANEKLFF,TGCAGCGTTGCCCTCGGGGGGGCAAATGAAAAACTGTTTTTT
many,TRBD1,TRBJ2-5,TRBV5-4,CASSLPGTGEETQYF,TGTGCCAGCAGCTTGCCAGGGACAGGGGAAGAGACCCAGTACTTC
NA,TRBD1,TRBJ1-4,TRBV30,CAWDTLGQGIEKLFF,TGTGCCTGGGATACCTTGGGACAGGGGATTGAAAAACTGTTTTTT
NA,TRBD2,TRBJ2-2,TRBV5-4,CASSLWVAGAGELFF,TGTGCCAGCAGCTTGTGGGTAGCGGGAGCGGGGGAGCTGTTTTTT
NA,NA,TRBJ2-4,TRBV6-5,CASSPDGFAKNIQYF,TGTGCCAGCAGTCCGGATGGGTTTGCGAAAAACATTCAGTACTTC
NA,NA,TRBJ2-7,TRBV28,CASSLPGTFRTTSYEQYF,TGTGCCAGCAGTCTCCCCGGGACTTTCCGAACAACCTCCTACGAGCAGTACTTC
NA,TRBD2,TRBJ2-1,TRBV30,CAWSRRASGYNEQFF,TGTGCCTGGAGCCGGAGGGCTAGCGGATACAATGAGCAGTTCTTC
few,NA,TRBJ1-1,TRBV10-3,CAISEGITEAFF,TGTGCCATCAGTGAGGGTATTACTGAAGCTTTCTTT
NA,NA,TRBJ2-7,TRBV27,CASSLLATSYEQYF,TGTGCCAGCAGTTTATTAGCGACATCCTACGAGCAGTACTTC